The clone carrying this T cell receptor beta chain was counted many times. Its antigen is as yet unknown. The entry originates in a study of T cells in Graves' hyperthyroidism and ophthalmopathy. Points from the study as a whole: The model anticipated ophthalmopathy a median around six months pre-onset.

The TCR beta CDR3 regions underwent amplification using RNA transcripts as the source. HTBI primers were employed in a first-round RT-PCR of the TCR CDR3. TCRdb reprocessed the multiplex PCR reads with MiXCR, giving one entry per CDR3 protein. The table has about 550,000 distinct CDR3 sequences, about 20% seen once. V shed 2 bases and J shed 6 bases, with 11 bases lying between them. The CDR3 consists of 13 residues. Germline CDR1 is SGHRS and CDR2 is YFSETQ. It was uncontrolled infection, other autoimmune disease, pregnancy or lactation that excluded patients. Using around 10 ml of fresh peripheral blood, PBMCs were prepared.

The chain recombines TRBV5-1 with TRBJ1-1; weak D call: TRBD1 (5 bases). Sequencing used blood. The sequence was collected from a man aged 18-30 years with Graves' hyperthyroidism. The DNA for the CDR3 is TGCGCCAGCAGCTTCGATGGCAGGGCTGAAGCTTTCTTT. Protein sequence: CASSFDGRAEAFF.